This is a list of T cell receptor beta chains from one sample in a study of blood T cell repertoires in COVID-19. The data were produced by immunoSEQ multiplex PCR, yet TCRdb's version contains in-frame clones alone and is incomplete. The table has 240,000 or so clones, 70% to 90% seen once. Sequenced input: PBMCs or T cells enriched from blood (not recorded which). These receptors were obtained from a woman in her forties with acute COVID-19. The CDR3 runs from the conserved cysteine through the conserved F or W. The D gene is left open where the match is weak. Clone size is stated in some rows and not others, as once, few, many or a class when expanded.

d_gene: -
v_gene: TRBV4-1
len: 15
abundance: -
j_gene: TRBJ1-4
CDR3nt: TGCGCCAGCAGCCATTCCGGGGAAACTAATGAAAAACTGTTTTTT
CDR3aa: CASSHSGETNEKLFF

d_gene: -
v_gene: TRBV5-1
len: 15
abundance: -
j_gene: TRBJ2-2
CDR3nt: TGCGCCAGCAGCTTCGCGGGTTCCCAAACCGGGGAGCTGTTTTTT
CDR3aa: CASSFAGSQTGELFF

d_gene: -
v_gene: TRBV30
len: 15
abundance: -
j_gene: TRBJ1-2
CDR3nt: TGTGCCTGGAGTGTATTCGTCAGGCCCGACTATGGCTACACCTTC
CDR3aa: CAWSVFVRPDYGYTF

d_gene: -
v_gene: TRBV2
len: 15
abundance: -
j_gene: TRBJ2-1
CDR3nt: TGTGCCAGCAGTGCTTCGGGAGCGATATACAATGAGCAGTTCTTC
CDR3aa: CASSASGAIYNEQFF

d_gene: -
v_gene: TRBV12-3/TRBV12-4
len: 11
abundance: -
j_gene: TRBJ2-3
CDR3nt: TGTGCCAGCGGAGTGACAGATACGCAGTATTTT
CDR3aa: CASGVTDTQYF

d_gene: TRBD1
v_gene: TRBV4-1
len: 15
abundance: -
j_gene: TRBJ1-2
CDR3nt: TGCGCCAGCAGCCAAGGGGACAGGGGGCTCGGCGGCTACACCTTC
CDR3aa: CASSQGDRGLGGYTF

d_gene: TRBD1
v_gene: TRBV5-1
len: 16
abundance: once
j_gene: TRBJ2-7
CDR3nt: TGCGCCAGCAGTTTGACCCCGACAGGGCCTCTGGACGAGCAGTACTTC
CDR3aa: CASSLTPTGPLDEQYF

d_gene: -
v_gene: TRBV13
len: 13
abundance: few
j_gene: TRBJ1-3
CDR3nt: TGTGCCAGCAGCCTCGGACAGAGAAACACCATATATTTT
CDR3aa: CASSLGQRNTIYF

d_gene: TRBD1
v_gene: TRBV7-2
len: 16
abundance: -
j_gene: TRBJ1-1
CDR3nt: TGTGCCAGCAGCTTAAAGGTTGCAGGGGGGAACACTGAAGCTTTCTTT
CDR3aa: CASSLKVAGGNTEAFF

d_gene: -
v_gene: TRBV18
len: 15
abundance: once
j_gene: TRBJ2-5
CDR3nt: TGTGCCAGCTCCCTCGGCGGGTCATTTCAAGAGACCCAGTACTTC
CDR3aa: CASSLGGSFQETQYF

d_gene: TRBD2
v_gene: TRBV4-1
len: 15
abundance: -
j_gene: TRBJ2-7
CDR3nt: TGCGCCAGCAGCCTCGGACTAGCGGGGGGTTTTGAGCAGTACTTC
CDR3aa: CASSLGLAGGFEQYF

d_gene: TRBD2
v_gene: TRBV10-3
len: 16
abundance: -
j_gene: TRBJ2-3
CDR3nt: TGTGCCATCAGTGACGGGACTAGCGGGAGTTTAGATACGCAGTATTTT
CDR3aa: CAISDGTSGSLDTQYF

d_gene: -
v_gene: TRBV20-1
len: 11
abundance: -
j_gene: TRBJ2-1
CDR3nt: TGCAGTGCTAGTCCGGGTTATGAGCAGTTCTTC
CDR3aa: CSASPGYEQFF

d_gene: TRBD2
v_gene: TRBV6-5
len: 15
abundance: -
j_gene: TRBJ2-5
CDR3nt: TGTGCCAGCAGAGGGTTGGGGGGGAATTTAGAGACCCAGTACTTC
CDR3aa: CASRGLGGNLETQYF

d_gene: TRBD2
v_gene: TRBV25-1
len: 15
abundance: -
j_gene: TRBJ2-1
CDR3nt: TGTGCCAGCAGTGGAGGACTAGCGGGAATCAATGAGCAGTTCTTC
CDR3aa: CASSGGLAGINEQFF

d_gene: TRBD1
v_gene: TRBV19
len: 13
abundance: few
j_gene: TRBJ2-7
CDR3nt: TGTGCCAGTAGTAGGGACAGGGCGTACGAGCAGTACTTC
CDR3aa: CASSRDRAYEQYF

d_gene: -
v_gene: TRBV27
len: 14
abundance: -
j_gene: TRBJ1-6
CDR3nt: TGTGCCAGCAGTTTATACCGGGTTTTCTCACCCCTCCACTTT
CDR3aa: CASSLYRVFSPLHF

d_gene: -
v_gene: TRBV5-1
len: 14
abundance: -
j_gene: TRBJ2-1
CDR3nt: TGCGCCAGCAGCATTAGCGGACACCCCGATGAGCAGTTCTTC
CDR3aa: CASSISGHPDEQFF

d_gene: TRBD1
v_gene: TRBV6-5
len: 14
abundance: -
j_gene: TRBJ1-1
CDR3nt: TGTGCCAGCAGTTCGACCGGGACAGGGGTTGAAGCTTTCTTT
CDR3aa: CASSSTGTGVEAFF

d_gene: TRBD2
v_gene: TRBV29-1
len: 12
abundance: -
j_gene: TRBJ2-1
CDR3nt: TGCAGCGTTGCGGGAGGGATAAATGAGCAGTTCTTC
CDR3aa: CSVAGGINEQFF

d_gene: TRBD1
v_gene: TRBV16
len: 14
abundance: -
j_gene: TRBJ1-1
CDR3nt: TGTGCCAGCACCCGGACAGGTGGTAACACTGAAGCTTTCTTT
CDR3aa: CASTRTGGNTEAFF

d_gene: -
v_gene: TRBV27
len: 13
abundance: -
j_gene: TRBJ2-7
CDR3nt: TGTGCCAGCAGTTCCCAGGTAACCTACGAGCAGTACTTC
CDR3aa: CASSSQVTYEQYF

d_gene: -
v_gene: TRBV28
len: 11
abundance: -
j_gene: TRBJ1-1
CDR3nt: TGTGCCAGCAGTTCCTCCACTGAAGCTTTCTTT
CDR3aa: CASSSSTEAFF

d_gene: TRBD1
v_gene: TRBV11-3
len: 15
abundance: -
j_gene: TRBJ2-1
CDR3nt: TGTGCCAGCAGCTCAGCCTGGGACAGCTACAATGAGCAGTTCTTC
CDR3aa: CASSSAWDSYNEQFF

d_gene: TRBD1
v_gene: TRBV29-1
len: 16
abundance: -
j_gene: TRBJ2-5
CDR3nt: TGCAGCGTTAAGGGCCGGGACAGGGCGTACCAAGAGACCCAGTACTTC
CDR3aa: CSVKGRDRAYQETQYF

d_gene: -
v_gene: TRBV19
len: 13
abundance: once
j_gene: TRBJ1-2
CDR3nt: TGTGCCAGTAGTCCTGACGGGAACTATGGCTACACCTTC
CDR3aa: CASSPDGNYGYTF

d_gene: -
v_gene: TRBV6-2/TRBV6-3
len: 16
abundance: -
j_gene: TRBJ2-1
CDR3nt: TGTGCCAGCAGTTATGATAACAGGGCCTTCGGCAATGAGCAGTTCTTC
CDR3aa: CASSYDNRAFGNEQFF

d_gene: -
v_gene: TRBV4-1
len: 13
abundance: -
j_gene: TRBJ2-5
CDR3nt: TGCGCCAGCAGCCAAAGCGGGTCGGAGACCCAGTACTTC
CDR3aa: CASSQSGSETQYF

d_gene: -
v_gene: TRBV3-1/TRBV3-2
len: 14
abundance: -
j_gene: TRBJ1-1
CDR3nt: TGTGCCAGCAGCCTTCTCCGGGGGGCAGGACAAGCTTTCTTT
CDR3aa: CASSLLRGAGQAFF

d_gene: TRBD1
v_gene: TRBV27
len: 15
abundance: -
j_gene: TRBJ2-1
CDR3nt: TGTGCCAGCAGTCGGGGACAGGGCCCCCCCAATGAGCAGTTCTTC
CDR3aa: CASSRGQGPPNEQFF

d_gene: -
v_gene: TRBV2
len: 15
abundance: few
j_gene: TRBJ1-1
CDR3nt: TGTGCCAGCAGTGAACAATCAGGGATGAACACTGAAGCTTTCTTT
CDR3aa: CASSEQSGMNTEAFF

d_gene: -
v_gene: TRBV5-5
len: 18
abundance: once
j_gene: TRBJ2-2
CDR3nt: TGTGCCAGCAGCTTTGTTCAGCGGTCACCCGCGAACACCGGGGAGCTGTTTTTT
CDR3aa: CASSFVQRSPANTGELFF

d_gene: TRBD1
v_gene: TRBV7-2
len: 15
abundance: once
j_gene: TRBJ2-7
CDR3nt: TGTGCCAGCAGCTTAGGGACAGGGGAAGGCTACGAGCAGTACTTC
CDR3aa: CASSLGTGEGYEQYF

d_gene: -
v_gene: TRBV9
len: 12
abundance: -
j_gene: TRBJ2-3
CDR3nt: TGTGCCAGCAGCGTGGCATCGGATACGCAGTATTTT
CDR3aa: CASSVASDTQYF

d_gene: -
v_gene: TRBV7-9
len: 15
abundance: -
j_gene: TRBJ1-1
CDR3nt: TGTGCCAGCAGCCCTGTTCGAGGGATCAACACTGAAGCTTTCTTT
CDR3aa: CASSPVRGINTEAFF

d_gene: TRBD1
v_gene: TRBV6-1
len: 16
abundance: -
j_gene: TRBJ1-1
CDR3nt: TGTGCCAGCAGGGAAGGGACAGGGTTCATGAACACTGAAGCTTTCTTT
CDR3aa: CASREGTGFMNTEAFF

d_gene: TRBD1
v_gene: TRBV5-1
len: 15
abundance: -
j_gene: TRBJ2-7
CDR3nt: TGCGCCAGCAGCCTGACCGGGACAGGGTCGGGCGAGCAGTACTTC
CDR3aa: CASSLTGTGSGEQYF

d_gene: -
v_gene: TRBV19
len: 17
abundance: -
j_gene: TRBJ1-2
CDR3nt: TGTGCCAGTAGTATAGACACTCGTCTCCGACGGGGGGATGGCTACACCTTC
CDR3aa: CASSIDTRLRRGDGYTF

d_gene: -
v_gene: TRBV19
len: 14
abundance: -
j_gene: TRBJ2-7
CDR3nt: TGTGCCAGTAGTATAGGGCTCGCAAACTACGAGCAGTACTTC
CDR3aa: CASSIGLANYEQYF